Listed below are T cell receptor beta chains from one sample, sequenced in a study of T-cell memory formation after mild COVID-19. MiXCR was run by TCRdb on the 5' RACE reads, yielding one entry per CDR3 protein. Of about 290,000 distinct CDR3 sequences listed, under 20% were seen once; the top ten hold roughly 23%. What was sequenced was PBMCs or a T cell subset sorted from them (not recorded which). The receptors shown here come from a young man who had mild COVID-19 (a few samples of this study predate the infection). Cell type and time point are not known. Each CDR3 is given with its conserved first and last residue. D genes are given only for firm matches. Rows give clone size only sometimes, using once, few, many, or a class for an expanded clone.

NA TRBJ2-5 NA TRBV5-4 CASSPTGTNQETQYF
few TRBJ1-1 NA TRBV7-2 CASSPSSTNTEAFF
NA TRBJ1-2 NA TRBV20-1 CSARALVNGLGYGYTF
NA TRBJ1-2 NA TRBV12-3/TRBV12-4 CASRSLRDGYTF
few TRBJ1-2 NA TRBV6-5 CASSYYGTRKYGYTF
NA TRBJ2-3 TRBD2 TRBV5-1 CASSSGTSGTDTQYF
few TRBJ2-1 TRBD2 TRBV30 CAWTIGTSYNEQFF
few TRBJ2-3 NA TRBV7-2 CASSLEVSADTQYF
few TRBJ1-2 NA TRBV29-1 CSDGPGGDGYTF
many TRBJ1-3 TRBD1 TRBV6-6 CASSQGAEGNTIYF